A selection of T cell receptor beta chains follows, all from one sample in a study of identical twins. Each CDR3 protein gets one entry after TCRdb re-called the 5' RACE reads with MiXCR. This repertoire shows 450,000 to 650,000 distinct CDR3 sequences, over 8.5% found once; its top ten account for 3%. This sample also appeared in a second study, on yellow fever vaccine responses in identical twins.

Material for sequencing was PBMCs. The source of these receptors is a woman younger than 35 in good health. Each CDR3 is given with its conserved first and last residue. The D gene is left open where the match is weak. Rows may omit the clone size; those that give it use once, few, many or a size class.

J	size	V	length	D	CDR3	DNA
TRBJ2-7	many	TRBV20-1	16	TRBD2	CSAIPRRAGDLYEQYF	TGCAGTGCTATTCCCAGGAGAGCGGGAGACCTCTACGAGCAGTACTTC
TRBJ2-5	NA	TRBV29-1	12	NA	CSVTTLQETQYF	TGCAGCGTTACTACGCTACAAGAGACCCAGTACTTC
TRBJ2-5	many	TRBV11-2	14	NA	CASSQGSLQETQYF	TGTGCCAGCAGCCAAGGGTCCCTCCAAGAGACCCAGTACTTC
TRBJ1-6	few	TRBV7-2	15	TRBD1	CASSLETGANSPLHF	TGTGCCAGCAGCTTAGAGACAGGGGCAAATTCACCCCTCCACTTT
TRBJ2-3	many	TRBV7-2	15	NA	CASSNRASPADTQYF	TGTGCCAGCAGCAACCGGGCGTCCCCGGCGGATACGCAGTATTTT
TRBJ2-7	few	TRBV7-9	13	NA	CASSPQGRDEQYF	TGTGCCAGCAGTCCTCAGGGTCGGGACGAGCAGTACTTC
TRBJ2-1	NA	TRBV24-1	16	TRBD2	CATSSQRGTRYNEQFF	TGTGCCACCAGTTCCCAGCGGGGGACAAGGTACAATGAGCAGTTCTTC
TRBJ2-1	few	TRBV20-1	16	TRBD2	CSASASGLADYNEQFF	TGCAGTGCTAGTGCATCGGGACTAGCGGATTACAATGAGCAGTTCTTC
TRBJ1-1	many	TRBV20-1	13	NA	CSVREGEISEAFF	TGCAGTGTCCGTGAGGGGGAGATTTCTGAAGCTTTCTTT
TRBJ2-1	few	TRBV12-3/TRBV12-4	14	TRBD2	CASRTSGRADEQFF	TGTGCCAGCAGAACTAGCGGGAGGGCCGATGAGCAGTTCTTC
TRBJ1-1	NA	TRBV6-1	16	TRBD1	CASSAQGAIIQFQAFF	TGTGCCAGCAGTGCGCAGGGGGCGATCATCCAATTCCAAGCTTTCTTT
TRBJ1-1	NA	TRBV11-2	14	NA	CASSLVVGPTEAFF	TGTGCCAGCAGCTTAGTGGTAGGTCCGACTGAAGCTTTCTTT
TRBJ2-7	few	TRBV29-1	14	NA	CPAGRQGLPYEQYF	TGCCCTGCGGGAAGACAGGGATTGCCCTACGAGCAGTACTTC
TRBJ1-1	many	TRBV20-1	14	NA	CSAPPGGEGTEAFF	TGCAGTGCCCCGCCTGGAGGGGAAGGAACTGAAGCTTTCTTT
TRBJ2-2	many	TRBV12-3/TRBV12-4	16	NA	CASILLSRVHTGELFF	TGTGCCAGCATACTACTTAGCCGAGTTCACACCGGGGAGCTGTTTTTT
TRBJ2-7	NA	TRBV29-1	14	NA	CSVEDGPAGYEQYF	TGCAGCGTTGAAGATGGTCCCGCGGGTTACGAGCAGTACTTC
TRBJ2-1	many	TRBV29-1	10	NA	CSVVLGEQFF	TGCAGCGTTGTGTTGGGGGAGCAGTTCTTC
TRBJ2-5	many	TRBV5-1	16	TRBD2	CASSLAPSGGQETQYF	TGCGCCAGCAGCTTGGCCCCTTCGGGAGGGCAAGAGACCCAGTACTTC
TRBJ2-3	NA	TRBV24-1	17	NA	CATNRGRWQGGTDTQYF	TGTGCCACCAACCGCGGGCGATGGCAGGGCGGAACAGATACGCAGTATTTT
TRBJ2-2	NA	TRBV24-1	16	TRBD1	CATSNRDRGLAGELFF	TGTGCCACCAGTAACCGGGACAGGGGATTGGCCGGGGAGCTGTTTTTT
TRBJ2-7	few	TRBV28	15	TRBD1	CASSVDRGSSYEQYF	TGTGCCAGCAGTGTGGACAGGGGGAGCTCCTACGAGCAGTACTTC
TRBJ2-1	NA	TRBV6-4	17	TRBD2	CASSDTSGGGGYNEQFF	TGTGCCAGCAGTGATACTAGCGGGGGAGGGGGCTACAATGAGCAGTTCTTC
TRBJ2-1	NA	TRBV30	19	TRBD2	CAWSLSMQLAGGPHNEQFF	TGTGCCTGGAGTCTAAGTATGCAACTAGCGGGAGGGCCACACAATGAGCAGTTCTTC